What follows are 16 T cell receptor beta chains derived from one specimen sequenced in a study of beta chain features in type 1 diabetes. Expressed TCRB transcripts were sequenced because the entire RNA isolate underwent reverse transcription. Sequencing used immunoSEQ multiplex PCR; TCRdb keeps in-frame clones, though not all of them. The table records hundreds of thousands of clones, less than 20% of them present only once. The sample comprised naive CD4+ T cells from blood. These receptors came from a man aged 18-30 years in good health.

This chain connects TRBV5-6 to TRBJ2-7; TRBD1 agrees at 7 bases. Germline loops: CDR1 SGHDT, CDR2 YYEEEE. Trimming removed 0 bases from V and 3 bases from J; junction bases left unmatched: 3. The CDR3 is 14 amino acids. DNA of the CDR3: TGTGCCAGCAGCTTGGAGGGACAGAACTACGAGCAGTACTTC. Protein sequence: CASSLEGQNYEQYF.

The chain has TRBV28 and TRBJ1-5, with 7 bases that match TRBD1. Germline V CDR1 and CDR2: MDHEN, SYDVKM. The V and J ends lost 3 bases and 5 bases, in that order; junction bases with no gene match: 10. The CDR3 contains 16 residues. The CDR3 DNA reads as TGTGCCAGCAGTTTGGGAGGCAGGGGGACATATCAGCCCCAGCATTTT. The encoded protein is CASSLGGRGTYQPQHF.

This clone has more than one count but fewer than ten. The chain combines TRBV4-2 with TRBJ2-4, with D possibly matching TRBD2 (5 bases). CDR3 length equals 17 residues. Trimming took 5 bases from V and 1 from J, leaving 18 bases between them. Germline V gene data show CDR1 as LGHNA and CDR2 as YNFKEQ. The DNA of the CDR3 is TGTGCCAGCAGCTTGATGCCCGGGATTGGGGCCAAAAACATTCAGTACTTC. Amino acids: CASSLMPGIGAKNIQYF.

Details on this clone: The same CDR3 also results from other DNA sequences found in this sample. This rearrangement joins TRBV14 to TRBJ2-3; D unresolved. V dropped 0 bases and J dropped 0 bases, with 13 bases sitting between them. Germline-derived CDR1 and CDR2 are SGHDN and FVKESK. The CDR3 contains 17 residues. In nucleotides, the CDR3 is TGTGCCAGCAGCCAAGACCTCCTTACCGGGAGCACAGATACGCAGTATTTT. This encodes CASSQDLLTGSTDTQYF.

In its sample, this clone was seen a few times. The chain joins TRBV5-5 to TRBJ1-5, with 8 bases that match TRBD1. The length of the CDR3 is 17 residues. The V segment lost 4 bases and the J segment 0 bases; nucleotides outside the gene matches: 9. CDR1 is SGHKS and CDR2 is YYEKEE in the germline V gene (reference sequence). The CDR3 region is CASSQGDRTYSNQPQHF. Written as DNA, the CDR3 is TGTGCCAGCAGCCAAGGGGACAGGACATATAGCAATCAGCCCCAGCATTTT. Full variable domain (remainder filled in from reference TRBV5-5 and TRBJ1-5): DAGVTQSPTHLIKTRGQQVTLRCSPISGHKSVSWYQQVLGQGPQFIFQYYEKEERGRGNFPDRFSARQFPNYSSELNVNALLLGDSALYLCASSQGDRTYSNQPQHFGDGTRLSIL.

This clone was seen a few times. This chain joins TRBV10-3 and TRBJ2-1; 11 bases line up with TRBD1. Germline assignment: CDR1 ENHRY and CDR2 SYGVKD. CDR3 length equals 14 residues. Losses at the gene ends were 6 bases for V and 9 bases for J; bases not matched to a gene: 7. The CDR3 bases are TGTGCCATCAGCCTCGGACAGGGGGCTGGTGAGCAGTTCTTC. This sequence encodes CAISLGQGAGEQFF.

V and J are TRBV14 and TRBJ2-1, with 11 positions matching TRBD2. The junction had 7 bases not matched to a gene; V was cut back by 2 bases and J by 7 bases. CDR3 length equals 16 residues. Germline assignment: CDR1 SGHDN and CDR2 FVKESK. CDR3 coding DNA: TGTGCCAGCAGCCAACGACTAGCGGGATTGTTGAATGAGCAGTTCTTC. Residues: CASSQRLAGLLNEQFF.

This clone was seen more than once but under ten times. The chain joins TRBV18 to TRBJ2-7; TRBD1 matches at 7 bases. With V trimmed by 3 bases and J by 3 bases, 5 bases remained unmatched. Germline V gene lookup returns CDR1 KGHSH and CDR2 LQKENI. This CDR3 region has 14 residues. The CDR3 reads CASSPGQAYYEQYF. The DNA of the CDR3 is TGTGCCAGCTCACCTGGACAGGCTTACTACGAGCAGTACTTC. Together with reference TRBV18 and TRBJ2-7, the CDR3 gives the full variable domain: NAGVMQNPRHLVRRRGQEARLRCSPMKGHSHVYWYRQLPEEGLKFMVYLQKENIIDESGMPKERFSAEFPKEGPSILRIQQVVRGDSAAYFCASSPGQAYYEQYFGPGTRLTVT.

The table lists this clone with a few counts. The chain recombines TRBV7-3 with TRBJ2-2, with a weak D call TRBD1 (5 bases). The CDR3 runs 14 residues. The V gene lost 6 bases and the J gene lost 1 base, with 9 bases spanning the gap. Germline V gene lookup returns CDR1 SGHTA and CDR2 FQGTGA. The CDR3 reads CASRPRGNTGELFF. The CDR3, as DNA: TGTGCCAGCAGACCTAGGGGGAACACCGGGGAGCTGTTTTTT.

Only a few counts were recorded for this clone. CDR3 DNA sequence: TGTGCCAGCAGCTCCTACAGGGGGCGCGGAGATGGCTACACCTTC. Protein sequence: CASSSYRGRGDGYTF. The rearrangement joins TRBV11-2 to TRBJ1-2; 9 bases align to TRBD1. The CDR3 extends over 15 amino acids. Germline V gene lookup returns CDR1 SGHAT and CDR2 FQNNGV. V dropped 4 bases and J dropped 6; count of bases not matched to a gene: 9.

This clone showed up just a few times. The chain uses TRBV28 and TRBJ1-2; D ambiguous. There are 12 residues in the CDR3. Per germline, CDR1 MDHEN and CDR2 SYDVKM. V was trimmed by 5 bases and J by 4 bases, leaving 8 bases between them. CDR3 nucleotide sequence: TGTGCCAGCAGTCTAACCCTCTATGGCTACACCTTC. This sequence encodes CASSLTLYGYTF.

In this sample, this clone turned up a few times. V is TRBV9 and J is TRBJ2-5; no reliable D call. V gave up 3 bases and J gave up 4 bases, with 7 bases separating them. CDR3 length: 12 residues. CDR1 and CDR2 from the germline V gene are SGDLS and YYNGEE. DNA of the CDR3: TGTGCCAGCAGCGGGGTTCGAGAGACCCAGTACTTC. Amino acid sequence: CASSGVRETQYF.

This clone occurred a few times. The chain couples TRBV6-5 to TRBJ2-7, with 10 bases matching TRBD2. The CDR3 length is 16 residues. With V trimmed by 3 bases and J by 4 bases, 9 bases remained unmatched. Germline V CDR1 and CDR2: MNHEY, SVGAGI. CDR3 bases: TGTGCCAGCAGTTATTCCGCTAGCGGGAGTTGGTACGAGCAGTACTTC. Translating it yields CASSYSASGSWYEQYF.

This clone occurred a few times. The chain employs TRBV5-4 and TRBJ2-7; D is ambiguous. Trimming pared 0 bases from V and 2 bases from J, leaving 6 bases between. CDR1 is SGHNT and CDR2 is YYREEE in the germline V gene (reference sequence). This CDR3 region has 13 residues. This chain's CDR3 is CASSLDIAYEQYF. The CDR3 region has the DNA TGTGCCAGCAGCTTGGATATTGCCTACGAGCAGTACTTC.

This clone was detected only a few times. The chain links TRBV9 to TRBJ2-5; no firm D call. The ends were cut back, 0 bases at V and 4 bases at J, with 10 bases in the middle. This CDR3 is 14 amino acids long. Germline loops: CDR1 SGDLS, CDR2 YYNGEE. The CDR3 here is CASSVVGPPETQYF. DNA for the CDR3: TGTGCCAGCAGCGTAGTTGGGCCTCCAGAGACCCAGTACTTC.

The chain uses TRBV5-4 and TRBJ2-7, with a weak D call TRBD1 (10 bases). CDR3 size: 15 residues. V dropped 5 bases and J dropped 12 bases, with 27 bases sitting between them. CDR1 and CDR2 from the germline V gene are SGHNT and YYREEE (reference sequence). The CDR3, as DNA: TGTGCCAGCAGAAGAGGCGGGACAGGGGCTAGCGGGATGTACTTC. Protein product: CASRRGGTGASGMYF.